This T cell receptor (beta chain) is from a study of early T cells in non-severe SARS-CoV-2 infection. TCRdb reanalysed the 5' RACE reads using MiXCR and keeps one entry per CDR3 protein. The profile shows some 91,000 distinct CDR3 sequences, approximately 13% of them singletons. Germline V gene lookup returns CDR1 SGHNT and CDR2 YENEEA. This CDR3 comprises 15 residues. V gave up 1 base and J gave up 9 bases, with 16 bases separating them. Many counts were recorded for this clonotype. The sequence was collected from an adult who was a healthcare worker with PCR-confirmed SARS-CoV-2 infection or an uninfected control (not recorded which). The chain is built from TRBV11-3 and TRBJ2-1; D is possibly TRBD1 or TRBD2 (5 bases each). Source material: whole blood. The CDR3 spells CASSLGGAKMGEQFF. CDR3 nucleotides: TGTGCCAGCAGCTTAGGAGGGGCGAAGATGGGTGAGCAGTTCTTC.